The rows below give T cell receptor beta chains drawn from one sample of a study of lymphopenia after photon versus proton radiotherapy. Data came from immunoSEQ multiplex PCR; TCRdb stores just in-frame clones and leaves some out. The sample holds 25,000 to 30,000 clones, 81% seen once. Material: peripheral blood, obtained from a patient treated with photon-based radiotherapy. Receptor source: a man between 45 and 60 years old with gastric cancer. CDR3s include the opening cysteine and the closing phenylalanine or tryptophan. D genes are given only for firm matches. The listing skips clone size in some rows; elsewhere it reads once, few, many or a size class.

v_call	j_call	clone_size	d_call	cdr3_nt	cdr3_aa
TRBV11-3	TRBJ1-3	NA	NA	TGTGCCAGCAGCTTAGGGCGGACGGGATCTGGAAACACCATATATTTT	CASSLGRTGSGNTIYF
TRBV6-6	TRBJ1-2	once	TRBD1	TGTGCCAGCAGAGAGACAGGGGTTGATGGCTACACCTTC	CASRETGVDGYTF
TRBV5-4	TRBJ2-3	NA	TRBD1	TGTGCCAGCAGCTTGTTGACAGGGGGCGATACGCAGTATTTT	CASSLLTGGDTQYF
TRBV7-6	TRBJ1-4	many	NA	TGTGCCAGCAGCTTGGCGACACCAGCAACTAATGAAAAACTGTTTTTT	CASSLATPATNEKLFF
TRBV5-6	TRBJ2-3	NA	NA	TGTGCCAGCAGCTTTTTGTCGGCAGGGAGCACAGATACGCAGTATTTT	CASSFLSAGSTDTQYF
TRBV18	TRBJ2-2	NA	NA	TGTGCCAGCTCACCTTGGGACGTATCCACCGGGGAGCTGTTTTTT	CASSPWDVSTGELFF
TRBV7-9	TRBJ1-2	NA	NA	TGTGCCAGCAGCTTAGATGGACCCAATGAGGTTAACTATGGCTACACCTTC	CASSLDGPNEVNYGYTF
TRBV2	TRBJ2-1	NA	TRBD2	TGTGCCAGCAGTGAATCCGTTAGCGGGGGGTTCTACAATGAGCAGTTCTTC	CASSESVSGGFYNEQFF
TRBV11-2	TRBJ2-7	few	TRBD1	TGTGCCAGCAGCTTCCAGGGGGCATATGGCGAGCAGTACTTC	CASSFQGAYGEQYF
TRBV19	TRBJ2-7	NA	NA	TGTGCCAGTAGTAACCTCCGGGCAGTAAGCTCCTACGAGCAGTACTTC	CASSNLRAVSSYEQYF
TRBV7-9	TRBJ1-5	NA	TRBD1	TGTGCCAGCAGCCCCCAGGGGGCTCGTTTTAGCAATCAGCCCCAGCATTTT	CASSPQGARFSNQPQHF
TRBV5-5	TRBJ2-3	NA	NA	TGTGCCAGCAGCCGGGAGACTAGCACAGATACGCAGTATTTT	CASSRETSTDTQYF
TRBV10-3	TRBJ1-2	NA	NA	TGTGCCATCAGTGAGTCAGGACAGTATGGCTACACCTTC	CAISESGQYGYTF
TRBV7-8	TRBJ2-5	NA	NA	TGTGCCAGCAGCTTAAGGATCTCGGGACAAGAGACCCAGTACTTC	CASSLRISGQETQYF